The rows below give T cell receptor beta chains drawn from one sample of a study of T-cell reconstitution after alpha-beta-depleted transplantation in children. Each CDR3 protein is one row after TCRdb ran MiXCR on the PCR reads. The data show 700,000 to 850,000 distinct CDR3 sequences, with about 15% seen just once and roughly 5% held by the top ten. Sequences were derived from PBMCs, mostly from graft donor cells, sampled 360 days after TCRalphabeta/CD19-depleted stem cell transplant. The receptors come from a male patient aged 10 to 17 who had a stem cell transplant for acute lymphoblastic leukemia, so the T cells may come from the graft donor. Each CDR3 is given with its conserved first and last residue. Fields, in order: clone size, D gene, V gene, J gene, CDR3 protein, CDR3 DNA. The D gene is left open where the match is weak. The size field is filled for only some rows; it gives once, few, many or a size class.

abundance: few; d_gene: NA; v_gene: TRBV7-6; j_gene: TRBJ2-7; CDR3aa: CASSFERGGWTYEQYF; CDR3nt: TGTGCCAGCAGCTTTGAGAGGGGGGGTTGGACCTACGAGCAGTACTTC
abundance: few; d_gene: TRBD1; v_gene: TRBV18; j_gene: TRBJ2-1; CDR3aa: CASSSPGQAGGEQFF; CDR3nt: TGTGCCAGCTCCTCTCCGGGACAGGCTGGGGGTGAGCAGTTCTTC
abundance: few; d_gene: NA; v_gene: TRBV2; j_gene: TRBJ2-1; CDR3aa: CASTPPPGEDNEQFF; CDR3nt: TGTGCCAGCACTCCCCCCCCAGGAGAAGACAATGAGCAGTTCTTC
abundance: NA; d_gene: NA; v_gene: TRBV15; j_gene: TRBJ2-6; CDR3aa: CATSREAGGANVLTF; CDR3nt: TGTGCCACCAGCAGAGAGGCGGGGGGGGCCAACGTCCTGACTTTC
abundance: NA; d_gene: NA; v_gene: TRBV27; j_gene: TRBJ1-5; CDR3aa: CASSFGAGKGWNQPQHF; CDR3nt: TGTGCCAGCAGTTTTGGTGCCGGGAAGGGATGGAATCAGCCCCAGCATTTT
abundance: few; d_gene: TRBD2; v_gene: TRBV5-1; j_gene: TRBJ2-1; CDR3aa: CASSGRTSGTYNEQFF; CDR3nt: TGCGCCAGCAGCGGAAGGACTAGCGGGACCTACAATGAGCAGTTCTTC
abundance: NA; d_gene: TRBD1; v_gene: TRBV29-1; j_gene: TRBJ1-2; CDR3aa: CSVDDRGLHYGYTF; CDR3nt: TGCAGCGTCGACGACAGGGGGCTTCACTATGGCTACACCTTC
abundance: few; d_gene: NA; v_gene: TRBV5-1; j_gene: TRBJ1-1; CDR3aa: CASSLFTFSNTEAFF; CDR3nt: TGCGCCAGCAGCCTCTTTACCTTCTCGAACACTGAAGCTTTCTTT
abundance: NA; d_gene: NA; v_gene: TRBV9; j_gene: TRBJ1-1; CDR3aa: CASSVVGKQTNTEAFF; CDR3nt: TGTGCCAGCAGCGTAGTTGGCAAACAAACCAACACTGAAGCTTTCTTT
abundance: few; d_gene: TRBD2; v_gene: TRBV19; j_gene: TRBJ2-2; CDR3aa: CASRNLAGGTGELFF; CDR3nt: TGTGCCAGTAGGAATCTAGCGGGGGGCACCGGGGAGCTGTTTTTT
abundance: NA; d_gene: TRBD2; v_gene: TRBV11-2; j_gene: TRBJ2-3; CDR3aa: CASSYSLAGLTDTQYF; CDR3nt: TGTGCCAGCAGCTACTCCCTAGCGGGACTCACAGATACGCAGTATTTT
abundance: few; d_gene: NA; v_gene: TRBV29-1; j_gene: TRBJ1-5; CDR3aa: CSVGRGRGQPQHF; CDR3nt: TGCAGCGTTGGACGGGGGCGGGGACAGCCCCAGCATTTT
abundance: many; d_gene: TRBD2; v_gene: TRBV4-1; j_gene: TRBJ2-3; CDR3aa: CASWPFGGRRNTQYF; CDR3nt: TGCGCCAGCTGGCCCTTCGGCGGGAGGAGGAATACGCAGTATTTT
abundance: NA; d_gene: NA; v_gene: TRBV29-1; j_gene: TRBJ2-3; CDR3aa: CSVMHRGYTQYF; CDR3nt: TGCAGCGTGATGCACCGGGGATATACGCAGTATTTT
abundance: few; d_gene: TRBD1; v_gene: TRBV18; j_gene: TRBJ1-1; CDR3aa: CASSPQDRRPEAFF; CDR3nt: TGTGCCAGCTCACCCCAGGACAGGAGGCCTGAAGCTTTCTTT
abundance: few; d_gene: TRBD1; v_gene: TRBV29-1; j_gene: TRBJ2-7; CDR3aa: CSVAPGQGGRLNEQYF; CDR3nt: TGCAGCGTCGCCCCGGGACAGGGGGGTCGTTTGAACGAGCAGTACTTC
abundance: NA; d_gene: NA; v_gene: TRBV7-9; j_gene: TRBJ2-1; CDR3aa: CASSLVGQYNEQFF; CDR3nt: TGTGCCAGCAGCTTAGTAGGGCAGTACAATGAGCAGTTCTTC
abundance: NA; d_gene: NA; v_gene: TRBV18; j_gene: TRBJ1-6; CDR3aa: CASSPRAQVYNSPLHF; CDR3nt: TGTGCCAGCTCACCACGGGCGCAGGTCTATAATTCACCCCTCCACTTT
abundance: NA; d_gene: TRBD2; v_gene: TRBV20-1; j_gene: TRBJ2-5; CDR3aa: CSAQDPGLANRAWRETQYF; CDR3nt: TGCAGTGCGCAAGACCCGGGACTAGCGAACAGGGCGTGGCGAGAGACCCAGTACTTC
abundance: NA; d_gene: NA; v_gene: TRBV29-1; j_gene: TRBJ2-7; CDR3aa: CSVQGGGGEQYF; CDR3nt: TGCAGCGTCCAAGGGGGAGGGGGTGAGCAGTACTTC
abundance: many; d_gene: TRBD1; v_gene: TRBV24-1; j_gene: TRBJ1-3; CDR3aa: CATSDGTAAGNTIYF; CDR3nt: TGTGCCACCAGTGATGGGACAGCAGCGGGAAACACCATATATTTT
abundance: few; d_gene: NA; v_gene: TRBV20-1; j_gene: TRBJ2-7; CDR3aa: CSVTGRFYEQYF; CDR3nt: TGCAGTGTCACTGGACGTTTCTACGAGCAGTACTTC
abundance: NA; d_gene: TRBD1; v_gene: TRBV18; j_gene: TRBJ2-7; CDR3aa: CASSPIDRVYEQYF; CDR3nt: TGTGCCAGCTCCCCTATCGACAGGGTCTACGAGCAGTACTTC
abundance: NA; d_gene: NA; v_gene: TRBV3-1; j_gene: TRBJ2-5; CDR3aa: CASSQVAGSRGSQYF; CDR3nt: TGTGCCAGCAGCCAAGTGGCGGGGTCCCGAGGTTCCCAGTACTTC
abundance: NA; d_gene: NA; v_gene: TRBV7-2; j_gene: TRBJ2-1; CDR3aa: CASAELETSFNEQFF; CDR3nt: TGTGCCAGCGCCGAGCTTGAGACTAGTTTCAATGAGCAGTTCTTC
abundance: many; d_gene: TRBD1; v_gene: TRBV5-1; j_gene: TRBJ2-7; CDR3aa: CASSLLSGQAKYF; CDR3nt: TGCGCCAGCAGCTTGTTGTCCGGACAGGCCAAGTACTTC
abundance: many; d_gene: NA; v_gene: TRBV29-1; j_gene: TRBJ2-3; CDR3aa: CSVVDWGATDTQYF; CDR3nt: TGCAGCGTTGTTGACTGGGGGGCGACAGATACGCAGTATTTT
abundance: many; d_gene: NA; v_gene: TRBV5-1; j_gene: TRBJ1-1; CDR3aa: CASSQEMNTEAFF; CDR3nt: TGCGCCAGCAGCCAAGAAATGAACACTGAAGCTTTCTTT
abundance: NA; d_gene: TRBD2; v_gene: TRBV19; j_gene: TRBJ2-7; CDR3aa: CASSPRPGLAYEQYF; CDR3nt: TGTGCCAGTAGTCCCCGGCCGGGACTAGCCTACGAGCAGTACTTC